This TCR beta chain comes out of a study of identical twins. The table lists this clonotype with a few counts. Its antigen is unknown. Study findings and constraints: Out-of-frame TCR alpha sharing in monozygotic twins exceeded recombination model predictions. With beta out-of-frame sequences, excess sharing by twins was weaker. While abundant cord blood beta clonotypes carried fewer insertions, memory repertoires showed no such pattern.

A universal primer site was created by template switching, with the cDNA bearing unique molecular identifiers. MiXCR, run by TCRdb on the 5' RACE reads, gives a single entry per CDR3 protein. The sample has around 280,000 distinct CDR3 sequences, 8% to 9% seen once. This CDR3 region has 13 residues. V shed 8 bases and J shed 0 bases, with 8 bases lying between them. The same sample was also used in a study of yellow fever vaccine responses in identical twins.

Sequenced material: memory (CD45RO+) T cells sorted from blood. This chain links TRBV23-1 with TRBJ2-1; no clear D gene. TRBV23-1 is labeled an ORF, and its function is uncertain. The sequence derives from a woman aged 18-35 years in good health. CDR3 amino acids: CASLFSSYNEQFF. In DNA form, the CDR3 reads TGCGCCAGCTTATTTTCCTCCTACAATGAGCAGTTCTTC.